The clone carrying this TCR beta chain was counted between two and nine times. No antigen is known for it. The data were obtained in a study of T cells after yellow fever vaccination. The TCR cDNA carried a universal primer site and UMIs from 5'RACE template switching. TCRdb reprocessed the 5' RACE reads with MiXCR, giving one entry per CDR3 protein. The data show some 350,000 distinct CDR3 sequences, more than 5.5% seen once. Germline CDR1 reads SQVTM; CDR2 reads ANQGSEA. V lost 7 bases, J lost 0 bases, and 10 bases lay in between. This CDR3 contains 14 residues. Findings and caveats of the study: A faster peak, day 5 versus 15, was reached by the weaker secondary response. Researchers cautioned that FACS-sorted repertoires could harbor abundant clonotypes contaminating from the bulk population.

The chain combines TRBV29-1 with TRBJ2-6, with D maybe TRBD1 (6 bases). Specimen: PBMCs, collected 5 days after the yellow fever booster vaccination. The source of this sequence is a man aged 30-40 years who received the YFV17D yellow fever vaccine. The CDR3 coding sequence is TGCAGCGCCACAGGGTCCTCTGGGGCCAACGTCCTGACTTTC. This gives the protein CSATGSSGANVLTF. The variable domain in full, completed from reference TRBV29-1 and TRBJ2-6, reads SAVISQKPSRDICQRGTSLTIQCQVDSQVTMMFWYRQQPGQSLTLIATANQGSEATYESGFVIDKFPISRPNLTFSTLTVSNMSPEDSSIYLCSATGSSGANVLTFGAGSRLTVL.